This TCR beta chain originates from a study of T cell responses to AZD1222 COVID-19 vaccine. Here immunoSEQ multiplex PCR was the method, and the copy in TCRdb shows in-frame clones only, minus some. The sample has around 210,000 clones, around 94% seen once. Trimming took off 1 base at V and 2 bases at J, with 9 bases between the two ends. CDR1 is SGHAT, CDR2 FQDESV, per germline (reference sequence). This CDR3 contains 14 residues. The specimen comprised peripheral blood, sampled 28 days after the second dose of the MenACWY control vaccine. This rearrangement joins TRBV11-1 to TRBJ2-7; D possibly corresponds to TRBD1 (5 bases). This clonotype originated in an adult who received the MenACWY meningococcal vaccine as a control. The chain's CDR3 is CASSLGQTTYEQYF. The CDR3 bases are TGTGCCAGCAGCTTAGGACAGACCACCTACGAGCAGTACTTC.